This TCR beta chain was observed in a study of cytomegalovirus exposure and HLA in healthy donors. General observations from the study: The classifier was said to identify cytomegalovirus status with high specificity and sensitivity. V- and J-gene trimming of TCR beta was linked (in a later analysis) to a missense DCLRE1C variant. In vitro checks showed that a few CMV-associated chains really do target CMV antigens.

Germline CDR1 reads SGHTA; CDR2 reads FQGNSA. With 0 bases removed from V and 4 bases from J, the gap between germline ends came to 27 bases. CDR3 size: 20 residues. PCR was performed using 60 Vbeta and 13 Jbeta primers. Sequencing was performed with immunoSEQ multiplex PCR; in TCRdb, only in-frame clones are kept and a portion is missing. The sample consists of approximately 140,000 clones, around 77% of them appearing once. Comment on this clone: Its antigen is as yet unknown.

Material: PBMCs. This chain connects TRBV7-2 to TRBJ1-1; D not certain. The TCR comes from a man between 18 and 35 years old in good health and CMV-seronegative. The CDR3 coding sequence is TGTGCCAGCAGCTTAGCTAGTCTAGTACCTTCGGCTTGGTTGCTCACTGAAGCTTTCTTT. This sequence encodes CASSLASLVPSAWLLTEAFF.